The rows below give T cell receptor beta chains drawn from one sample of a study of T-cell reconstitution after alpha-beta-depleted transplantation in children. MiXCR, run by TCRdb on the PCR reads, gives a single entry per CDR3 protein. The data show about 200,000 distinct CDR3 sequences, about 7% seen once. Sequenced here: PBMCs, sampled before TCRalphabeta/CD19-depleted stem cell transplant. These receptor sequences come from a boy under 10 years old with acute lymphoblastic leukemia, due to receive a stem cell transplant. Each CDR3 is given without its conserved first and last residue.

CDR3: ASSGETEQF
J: TRBJ2-1
V: TRBV9

CDR3: SARTGLYGYT
J: TRBJ1-2
V: TRBV20-1

CDR3: ASSRTGSSPLH
J: TRBJ1-6
V: TRBV3-2

CDR3: ASSLWTGRNYGYT
J: TRBJ1-2
V: TRBV12-3/TRBV12-4

CDR3: ASSSSGTGSPEAF
J: TRBJ1-1
V: TRBV6-5

CDR3: ASSLNDRGKVYTGELF
J: TRBJ2-2
V: TRBV5-1

CDR3: ASSFESHSSYEQY
J: TRBJ2-7
V: TRBV12-3/TRBV12-4

CDR3: ALQGGSGNEQF
J: TRBJ2-1
V: TRBV2

CDR3: ASSSPGLAGGTYEQY
J: TRBJ2-7
V: TRBV7-9

CDR3: ASSHLGRQGAREQY
J: TRBJ2-7
V: TRBV7-8

CDR3: ASSQGRGRGYT
J: TRBJ1-2
V: TRBV4-3

CDR3: ASSFTTSHEQY
J: TRBJ2-7
V: TRBV12-3/TRBV12-4

CDR3: ASSLEFVGGSYNEQF
J: TRBJ2-1
V: TRBV7-9

CDR3: ASSSGGGGTEAF
J: TRBJ1-1
V: TRBV5-1

CDR3: ASTPSQGVLLEAF
J: TRBJ1-1
V: TRBV6-2/TRBV6-3

CDR3: ASTHRRQNTGELF
J: TRBJ2-2
V: TRBV6-1

CDR3: ASSESRQGLIEKLF
J: TRBJ1-4
V: TRBV25-1

CDR3: ASSRQPPGGGSYEQY
J: TRBJ2-7
V: TRBV5-5

CDR3: ASSPARAGGHNEQF
J: TRBJ2-1
V: TRBV12-3/TRBV12-4

CDR3: ASSLDSEAF
J: TRBJ1-1
V: TRBV12-3/TRBV12-4

CDR3: ASSAVAFSTDTQY
J: TRBJ2-3
V: TRBV11-2

CDR3: ASNSPQGVQETQY
J: TRBJ2-5
V: TRBV5-1

CDR3: ASSYPGLAGEQY
J: TRBJ2-7
V: TRBV6-5

CDR3: ASSLKPGLAGTDTQY
J: TRBJ2-3
V: TRBV3-1

CDR3: ASWRQNTEAF
J: TRBJ1-1
V: TRBV28

CDR3: AISEPGVYEQY
J: TRBJ2-7
V: TRBV10-3

CDR3: SAQYGAYEQY
J: TRBJ2-7
V: TRBV20-1

CDR3: ASSQGSDLYNEQF
J: TRBJ2-1
V: TRBV14

CDR3: SARDATGRGLAGAVAAYEQY
J: TRBJ2-7
V: TRBV20-1

CDR3: ASSDAPPYEQY
J: TRBJ2-7
V: TRBV6-1

CDR3: ASSQLAGGPYNEQF
J: TRBJ2-1
V: TRBV28

CDR3: ATSEASQETQY
J: TRBJ2-5
V: TRBV24-1

CDR3: ASSLVQGTNEKLF
J: TRBJ1-4
V: TRBV5-6

CDR3: SVGHKLGETQY
J: TRBJ2-5
V: TRBV29-1

CDR3: ASGGEQF
J: TRBJ2-1
V: TRBV7-9

CDR3: SARTGGYTEAF
J: TRBJ1-1
V: TRBV20-1

CDR3: ASSSPLAGIYEQF
J: TRBJ2-1
V: TRBV7-6

CDR3: ASGPERGETQY
J: TRBJ2-5
V: TRBV12-5

CDR3: SVTQGSNQPQH
J: TRBJ1-5
V: TRBV29-1

CDR3: ASSLVGQTPMNTEAF
J: TRBJ1-1
V: TRBV5-5

CDR3: ASSAPGTSGYEQY
J: TRBJ2-7
V: TRBV25-1

CDR3: ASSFFLGGEQY
J: TRBJ2-7
V: TRBV5-5

CDR3: SARGDRTLEQF
J: TRBJ2-1
V: TRBV20-1

CDR3: ASSLGVGGYT
J: TRBJ1-2
V: TRBV28

CDR3: ASSLGRPQETQY
J: TRBJ2-5
V: TRBV7-2

CDR3: ASWMQNTGELF
J: TRBJ2-2
V: TRBV7-3

CDR3: ASRQQGPPLTGELF
J: TRBJ2-2
V: TRBV7-9

CDR3: ASSGTASSGNTIY
J: TRBJ1-3
V: TRBV12-3/TRBV12-4

CDR3: ASGPGNSEKLF
J: TRBJ1-4
V: TRBV5-1

CDR3: ASSASGNQPQH
J: TRBJ1-5
V: TRBV7-6

CDR3: ASSQTGFKGYT
J: TRBJ1-2
V: TRBV28

CDR3: ASSYGAGTGGLEMEAF
J: TRBJ1-1
V: TRBV6-5

CDR3: ASSLEETQY
J: TRBJ2-5
V: TRBV5-1